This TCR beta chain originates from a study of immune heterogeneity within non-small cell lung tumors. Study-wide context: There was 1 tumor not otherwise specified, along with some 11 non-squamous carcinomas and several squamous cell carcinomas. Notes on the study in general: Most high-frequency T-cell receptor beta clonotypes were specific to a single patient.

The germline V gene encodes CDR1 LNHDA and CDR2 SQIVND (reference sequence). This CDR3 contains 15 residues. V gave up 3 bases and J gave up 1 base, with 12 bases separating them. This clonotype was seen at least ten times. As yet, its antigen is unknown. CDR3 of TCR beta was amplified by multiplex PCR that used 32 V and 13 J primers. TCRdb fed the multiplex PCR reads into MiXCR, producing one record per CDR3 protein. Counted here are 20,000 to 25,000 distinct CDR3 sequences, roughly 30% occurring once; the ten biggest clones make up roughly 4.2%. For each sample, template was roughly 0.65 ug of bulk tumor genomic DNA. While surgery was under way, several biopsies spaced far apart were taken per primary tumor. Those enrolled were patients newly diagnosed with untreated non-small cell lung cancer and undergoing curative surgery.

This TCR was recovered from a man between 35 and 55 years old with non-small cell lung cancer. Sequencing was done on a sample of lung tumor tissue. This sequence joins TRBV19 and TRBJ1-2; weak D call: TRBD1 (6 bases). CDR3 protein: CASSMGGSLNYGYTF. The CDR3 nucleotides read TGTGCCAGTAGTATGGGGGGCAGTCTTAACTATGGCTACACCTTC. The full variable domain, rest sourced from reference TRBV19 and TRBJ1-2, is DGGITQSPKYLFRKEGQNVTLSCEQNLNHDAMYWYRQDPGQGLRLIYYSQIVNDFQKGDIAEGYSVSREKKESFPLTVTSAQKNPTAFYLCASSMGGSLNYGYTFGSGTRLTVV.